Shown below are 21 T cell receptor beta chains from a single sample sequenced in a study of cytotoxic CD8 clonotypes in ibrutinib-treated CLL. TCRdb's table, derived via immunoSEQ multiplex PCR, lists solely in-frame clones and lacks some. The sample lists some 200,000 clones; roughly 79% were seen once. This specimen consisted of PBMCs, obtained after 12 months of ibrutinib treatment. The receptors were gathered from a human donor with chronic lymphocytic leukemia.

The chain joins TRBV15 to TRBJ2-7; possible D gene TRBD1, 6 bases. The V end was cut by 5 bases, the J end by 0 bases, with 11 bases between. CDR3 size: 14 residues. From germline, CDR1 is LNHNV and CDR2 YYDKDF (reference sequence). In DNA form, the CDR3 reads TGTGCCACCAGCTCACGACAGGACTCCTACGAGCAGTACTTC. It is translated as CATSSRQDSYEQYF. Supplemented by reference TRBV15 and TRBJ2-7, the full variable domain reads DAMVIQNPRYQVTQFGKPVTLSCSQTLNHNVMYWYQQKSSQAPKLLFHYYDKDFNNEADTPDNFQSRRPNTSFCFLDIRSPGLGDTAMYLCATSSRQDSYEQYFGPGTRLTVT.

The count of this clone is one. The V and J genes are TRBV6-5 and TRBJ2-2; 7 bases fit TRBD1. Germline CDR1 is MNHEY and CDR2 is SVGAGI. The CDR3 is made up of 15 amino acids. V shed 5 bases and J 4 bases; nucleotides not matched to a gene: 7. The CDR3 coding sequence is TGTGCCAGCAGTCCCGACAGGGTTCTCACCGGGGAGCTGTTTTTT. Its protein is CASSPDRVLTGELFF.

V gene TRBV11-2 combines with J gene TRBJ2-5; no firm D call. Germline-derived CDR1 and CDR2 are SGHAT and FQNNGV. The CDR3 loop spans 13 amino acids. The V gene lost 1 base and the J gene lost 5 bases, with 8 bases spanning the gap. CDR3 DNA sequence: TGTGCCAGCAGCTTAGTCACATCGGAGACCCAGTACTTC. Translation: CASSLVTSETQYF.

This sequence joins TRBV9 and TRBJ2-3, with D maybe TRBD1 (8 bases). Trimming left V 0 bases short and J 5 bases short, with 13 bases between. Germline CDR1 is SGDLS and CDR2 is YYNGEE. The CDR3 is made up of 15 amino acids. The CDR3 nucleotides are TGTGCCAGCAGCGTAGTGGGGGGGACAGGAGATACGCAGTATTTT. This codes for CASSVVGGTGDTQYF.

This chain links TRBV6-5 with TRBJ2-1; 13 bases are a match to TRBD2. J was trimmed by 5 bases and V by 6 bases; bases with no gene match: 1. Germline CDR1 MNHEY, CDR2 SVGAGI. This CDR3 has 14 amino acids. The CDR3 nucleotides are TGTGCCAGCAGACTAGCGGGAGGGAACAATGAGCAGTTCTTC. Translation gives CASRLAGGNNEQFF.

This clone was observed a few times. V and J are TRBV19 and TRBJ1-2; no firm D call. Germline V CDR1 and CDR2: LNHDA, SQIVND (reference sequence). V lost 2 bases and J 13 bases, leaving 20 bases between the germline ends. CDR3 length equals 14 residues. CDR3 coding DNA: TGTGCCAGTAGTATAAGGATTGAAGGGAGTGAGGCCACCTTC. Its protein is CASSIRIEGSEATF.

This clone was detected once. The chain couples TRBV5-1 to TRBJ2-7, with D perhaps being TRBD1 or TRBD2 (6 bases each). The CDR3 runs to 15 residues. V was trimmed by 4 bases and J by 5 bases, leaving 19 bases between them. Germline V CDR1 and CDR2: SGHRS, YFSETQ. The CDR3 loop reads CASSANGGVRDEQYF. CDR3 sequence (DNA): TGCGCCAGCAGCGCTAACGGGGGCGTACGGGACGAGCAGTACTTC.

The gene calls are TRBV7-2 and TRBJ1-2, with no clear D. Germline V gene sequence: CDR1 SGHTA, CDR2 FQGNSA. V was clipped by 1 base and J by 2 bases, with 5 bases between them. CDR3 size: 13 residues. DNA for the CDR3: TGTGCCAGCAGCTTAGGGGGAAACTATGGCTACACCTTC. Amino acids: CASSLGGNYGYTF.

The chain has TRBV2 and TRBJ1-5, with unresolved D. V was shortened by 8 bases and J by 7 bases, with 15 bases between the two germline ends. CDR1 is SNHLY, CDR2 FYNNEI, per germline. The CDR3 contains 13 residues. The CDR3 DNA is TGTGCCAGCCAGGTAGAGCAATGGCAGCCCCAGCATTTT. Translation: CASQVEQWQPQHF.

There are a few counts of this clone. The chain recombines TRBV10-3 with TRBJ2-3; D gene uncertain. The V and J ends lost 3 bases and 2 bases respectively, with 12 bases between them. Germline loops: CDR1 ENHRY, CDR2 SYGVKD. The CDR3 has 15 amino acids. In nucleotides, the CDR3 is TGTGCCATCAGTGACTTTGGGGAAATCACAGATACGCAGTATTTT. Translation: CAISDFGEITDTQYF.

This sequence joins TRBV6-4 and TRBJ2-3; D not resolved. The V end was cut by 7 bases, the J end by 10 bases, with 12 bases between. The CDR3 runs to 11 residues. Germline V gives CDR1 MRHNA, CDR2 SNTAGT. As DNA, the CDR3 is TGTGCCAGCACGGGCCTACGCTCGCAGTATTTT. Translating gives CASTGLRSQYF.

The rearrangement links TRBV5-1 to TRBJ1-2; perhaps TRBD1 as D (6 bases). V lost 3 bases and J 7 bases, leaving 10 bases between the germline ends. This CDR3 is 12 amino acids long. Germline CDR1 SGHRS, CDR2 YFSETQ. The CDR3, as DNA: TGCGCCAGCAGCTCTCAGGGGTTTGGCTACACCTTC. This translates into CASSSQGFGYTF.

This clone was detected once. The chain uses TRBV2 and TRBJ1-2; D not certain. V lost 2 bases and J lost 7, with 20 bases in between. The CDR3 is 16 residues long. Germline CDR1 is SNHLY and CDR2 is FYNNEI. This chain's CDR3 is CASSEMGGFVKTGYTF. The DNA for the CDR3 is TGTGCCAGCAGTGAAATGGGTGGTTTTGTCAAAACTGGCTACACCTTC.

The chain joins TRBV25-1 to TRBJ2-6; D gene ambiguous. This CDR3 comprises 16 residues. Germline loops: CDR1 MGHDK, CDR2 SYGVNS. Trimming removed 6 bases from V and 0 bases from J, with 12 bases in between. The CDR3 coding sequence is TGTGCCAGCAGCAAACGAGACGGCTCTGGGGCCAACGTCCTGACTTTC. This codes for CASSKRDGSGANVLTF. Together with reference TRBV25-1 and TRBJ2-6, the CDR3 gives the full variable domain: EADIYQTPRYLVIGTGKKITLECSQTMGHDKMYWYQQDPGMELHLIHYSYGVNSTEKGDLSSESTVSRIRTEHFPLTLESARPSHTSQYLCASSKRDGSGANVLTFGAGSRLTVL.

This clone has just one count. The chain is built from TRBV5-1 and TRBJ1-5; D remains unclear. The CDR3 is 14 residues long. The germline V gene has CDR1 SGHRS and CDR2 YFSETQ. V was clipped by 0 bases and J by 6 bases, with 10 bases between them. The CDR3 reads CASSLVGAGQPQHF. CDR3 nucleotide sequence: TGCGCCAGCAGCTTGGTGGGCGCGGGTCAGCCCCAGCATTTT.

The J gene is TRBJ2-2, the V gene TRBV7-9; D remains unclear. The germline V and J ends were trimmed by 2 bases and 0 bases, with 16 bases remaining between them. Per germline, CDR1 SEHNR and CDR2 FQNEAQ (reference sequence). The CDR3 is 18 residues long. The CDR3 spells CASSLFPMPPSNTGELFF. Written as DNA, the CDR3 is TGTGCCAGCAGCTTATTTCCGATGCCGCCTTCGAACACCGGGGAGCTGTTTTTT.

This clone was detected only a few times. This chain uses TRBV27 with TRBJ1-3; tentative D call: TRBD1 (6 bases). CDR1 MNHEY and CDR2 SMNVEV come from the germline V gene (reference sequence). The CDR3 has 16 amino acids. V lost 11 bases and J lost 0, with 20 bases in between. The CDR3 is CARLKSHRDSGNTIYF. The CDR3 DNA sequence: TGTGCCCGCCTCAAAAGCCACAGGGACTCTGGAAACACCATATATTTT.

The chain carries TRBV5-8 and TRBJ2-1; tentatively, D is TRBD1 (5 bases). Deletions cut 6 bases from V and 8 bases from J, with 30 bases between. From germline, CDR1 is SGHTS and CDR2 YDEGEE. The CDR3 has 18 amino acids. CDR3 sequence (DNA): TGTGCCAGCATCCTTACCTCTTGGACATCGAACTTCAGGGATGAGCAGTTCTTC. Its protein is CASILTSWTSNFRDEQFF.

The gene calls are TRBV7-9 and TRBJ2-2; D is ambiguous. Trimming stripped 6 bases from V and 5 bases from J, with 10 bases between. The germline V gene has CDR1 SEHNR and CDR2 FQNEAQ (reference sequence). This CDR3 has 13 amino acids. The CDR3 reads CASSLLGTGELFF. CDR3 nucleotides: TGTGCCAGCAGTTTGTTAGGGACCGGGGAGCTGTTTTTT.

The V call is TRBV18, the J call TRBJ2-7; a weak D match, TRBD1 (5 bases). Germline loops: CDR1 KGHSH, CDR2 LQKENI. The CDR3 totals 15 residues. V lost 6 bases to trimming and J lost 0 bases, with 15 bases between them. The CDR3 DNA is TGTGCCAGCTCCGCCAGACAGTTGAGCTCCTACGAGCAGTACTTC. It yields the protein CASSARQLSSYEQYF.

V and J are TRBV6-1 and TRBJ1-2, with D hard to call. This CDR3 is built from 13 residues. The V end lost 6 bases, the J end lost 2 bases, and 10 bases lay between the germline ends. Germline V gene data show CDR1 as MNHNS and CDR2 as SASEGT. This CDR3 is CASREGTNYGYTF. The CDR3, as DNA: TGTGCCAGCAGGGAGGGCACGAACTATGGCTACACCTTC.